The rows below give T cell receptor beta chains drawn from one sample of a study of cytomegalovirus exposure and HLA in healthy donors. Here immunoSEQ multiplex PCR was the method, and the copy in TCRdb shows in-frame clones only, minus some. The sample yields some 95,000 clones, approximately 77% seen once. Sequencing was performed on PBMCs. These receptors were obtained from a woman in her 40s in good health and CMV-seronegative. The conserved cysteine and the conserved F or W are not part of the CDR3 here. The order of the fields is V gene, CDR3 protein.

v_gene: TRBV5-1
CDR3aa: ASRQDNYGYT

v_gene: TRBV18
CDR3aa: ASSPGQEGNGYT

v_gene: TRBV5-4
CDR3aa: ASSRTSTPYEQY

v_gene: TRBV5-4
CDR3aa: ASKLAGYQETQY

v_gene: TRBV7-9
CDR3aa: ASSFQYPSRQNTGELF

v_gene: TRBV7-8
CDR3aa: ASSLAEGARGNTIY

v_gene: TRBV18
CDR3aa: ASSPRQGSGTEAF

v_gene: TRBV7-9
CDR3aa: SSSLLFTGVKYSPLH

v_gene: TRBV4-1
CDR3aa: ASSQLQTTEAF

v_gene: TRBV7-9
CDR3aa: ASSPTASGDSYNEQF

v_gene: TRBV18
CDR3aa: ASSRTGGTDTQY

v_gene: TRBV15
CDR3aa: ATSSNRNTEAF

v_gene: TRBV19
CDR3aa: ASSIDLSRGAYWSQY

v_gene: TRBV7-2
CDR3aa: ASSLEQPVYGYT

v_gene: TRBV2
CDR3aa: ASREGAVNQPQH

v_gene: TRBV4-2
CDR3aa: ASSPLAGPSGANVLT

v_gene: TRBV4-1
CDR3aa: ASSPRAASGYNSPLH

v_gene: TRBV29-1
CDR3aa: SVESFRSTDTQY

v_gene: TRBV30
CDR3aa: AWSVFVYTEAF

v_gene: TRBV29-1
CDR3aa: SVEDQVATGVETQY

v_gene: TRBV10-1
CDR3aa: ASSERCGGVPDTQY

v_gene: TRBV27
CDR3aa: ASNHRGSFEQY

v_gene: TRBV18
CDR3aa: ASSPQYQNYGYT

v_gene: TRBV5-1
CDR3aa: ASSFGQQETQY

v_gene: TRBV4-3
CDR3aa: ASSPSRTGQFGSEAF

v_gene: TRBV11-3
CDR3aa: ASSPAGNTEAF

v_gene: TRBV7-6
CDR3aa: ASSSFGGDAYNEQF

v_gene: TRBV2
CDR3aa: ASGFVSHDNEQF

v_gene: TRBV27
CDR3aa: ASSLGRSYEQY

v_gene: TRBV7-6
CDR3aa: ASSLLLTGTTDTQY

v_gene: TRBV12-5
CDR3aa: ASARDRPFNQPQH

v_gene: TRBV9
CDR3aa: ASSPTWGGANYGYT

v_gene: TRBV29-1
CDR3aa: SVIGDYTEAF